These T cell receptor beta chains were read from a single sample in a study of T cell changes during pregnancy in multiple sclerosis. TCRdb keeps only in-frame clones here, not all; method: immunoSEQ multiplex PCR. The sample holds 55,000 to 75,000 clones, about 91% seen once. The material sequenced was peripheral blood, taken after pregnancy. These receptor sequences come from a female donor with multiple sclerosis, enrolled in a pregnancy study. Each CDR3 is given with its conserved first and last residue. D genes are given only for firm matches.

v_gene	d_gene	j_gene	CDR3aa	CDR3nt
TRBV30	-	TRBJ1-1	CAWRDTREAFF	TGTGCCTGGCGGGACACCCGTGAAGCTTTCTTT
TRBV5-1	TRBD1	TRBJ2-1	CASRTGAASAYNEQFF	TGCGCCAGCAGGACAGGGGCGGCTTCCGCCTACAATGAGCAGTTCTTC
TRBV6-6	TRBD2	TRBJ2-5	CASSTLPRERETQYF	TGTGCCAGCAGTACCCTCCCGCGGGAGCGGGAGACCCAGTACTTC
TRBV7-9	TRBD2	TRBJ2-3	CASSLVAGSTDTQYF	TGTGCCAGCAGCTTAGTAGCGGGAAGCACAGATACGCAGTATTTT
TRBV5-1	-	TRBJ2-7	CASSPTRGGGIYEQYF	TGCGCCAGCAGCCCTACCCGCGGCGGCGGAATCTACGAGCAGTACTTC
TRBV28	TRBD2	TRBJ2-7	CASSLPAAGAIYEQYF	TGTGCCAGCAGTTTACCAGCAGCGGGAGCCATCTACGAGCAGTACTTC
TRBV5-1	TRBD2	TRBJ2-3	CASSLPSGGADTQYF	TGCGCCAGCAGCTTGCCTAGCGGGGGCGCAGATACGCAGTATTTT
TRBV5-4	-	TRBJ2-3	CASSSWTKGNTQYF	TGTGCCAGCAGCTCCTGGACTAAGGGGAATACGCAGTATTTT
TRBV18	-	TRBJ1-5	CASSEEGGQPQHF	TGTGCCAGCTCCGAGGAGGGTGGTCAGCCCCAGCATTTT
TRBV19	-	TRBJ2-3	CASSGDLARETDTQYF	TGTGCCAGTAGTGGCGACTTAGCCCGGGAGACAGATACGCAGTATTTT
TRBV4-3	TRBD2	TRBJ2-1	CASSQDIRGRSSYNEQFF	TGCGCCAGCAGCCAAGACATCCGCGGGAGGAGCTCCTACAATGAGCAGTTCTTC
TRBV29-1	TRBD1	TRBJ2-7	CSVGGTGTGAHYEQYF	TGCAGCGTTGGGGGAACCGGGACAGGGGCGCACTACGAGCAGTACTTC
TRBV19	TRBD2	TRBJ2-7	CASKASGTYEQYF	TGTGCCAGTAAGGCTAGCGGAACCTACGAGCAGTACTTC
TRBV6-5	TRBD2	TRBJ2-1	CASSYSPSGTDEQFF	TGTGCCAGCAGTTACTCTCCTAGCGGGACCGATGAGCAGTTCTTC
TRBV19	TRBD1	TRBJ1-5	CASSMPGGQPQHF	TGTGCCAGTAGTATGCCAGGGGGCCAGCCCCAGCATTTT